The TCR beta chain under discussion was sequenced for a study of molecular identifiers for immune sequencing clone quantification. This clonotype was counted at least ten times. Its antigen is unknown. Input for naive CD8 libraries was roughly 19,000 to 1,000,000 sorted cells; the RNA fraction used was 10%, 30% or 50%. Naive CD8 T cells were picked out by sorting for CD8+CD4-CCR7+CD45RA+. Study findings and constraints: Reportedly, one cell's Jurkat TCR RNA was detected within 1,100,000 naive CD8 cells.

The CDR3 has 15 residues. CDR1 MNHEY and CDR2 SMNVEV come from the germline V gene (reference sequence). V shed 7 bases and J shed 3 bases, with 15 bases lying between them. It was with previously described methods and listed TCR primers that bulk TCR libraries were made. A single record per CDR3 protein comes from TCRdb applying MiXCR to the PCR reads. The data show roughly 320,000 distinct CDR3 sequences, over 20% seen once. This chain links TRBV27 with TRBJ2-2, with D perhaps matching TRBD2 (5 bases). Material: naive CD8+ T cells from blood, with Jurkat cell RNA spiked in. Described subset: FACS-sorted CD8+CD4-CCR7+CD45RA+ naive T cells. The source is a human donor in good health. Some libraries in this study had Jurkat cell RNA spiked in. The CDR3 bases are TGTGCCAGCACATCTAATAGGGAGTACACCGGGGAGCTGTTTTTT. This translates into CASTSNREYTGELFF.